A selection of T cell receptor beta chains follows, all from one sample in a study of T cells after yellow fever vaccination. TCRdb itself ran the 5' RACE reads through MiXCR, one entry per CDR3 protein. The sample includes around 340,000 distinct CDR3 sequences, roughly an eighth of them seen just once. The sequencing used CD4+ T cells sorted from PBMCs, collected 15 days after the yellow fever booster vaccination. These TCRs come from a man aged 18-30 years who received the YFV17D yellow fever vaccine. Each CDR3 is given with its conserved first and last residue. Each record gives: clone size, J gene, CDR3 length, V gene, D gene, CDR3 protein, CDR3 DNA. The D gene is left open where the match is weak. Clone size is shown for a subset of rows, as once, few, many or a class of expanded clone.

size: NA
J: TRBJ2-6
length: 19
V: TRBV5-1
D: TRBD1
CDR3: CASRKGAGTGAAGANVLTF
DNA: TGCGCCAGCCGGAAGGGTGCTGGGACAGGGGCGGCTGGGGCCAACGTCCTGACTTTC

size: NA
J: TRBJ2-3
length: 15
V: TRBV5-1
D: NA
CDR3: CASSLENVGADTQYF
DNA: TGCGCCAGCAGCTTGGAAAATGTTGGAGCAGATACGCAGTATTTT

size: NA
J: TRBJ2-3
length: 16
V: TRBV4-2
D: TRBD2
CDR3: CASSQDTGGGTDTQYF
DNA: TGTGCCAGCAGCCAAGATACGGGGGGAGGCACAGATACGCAGTATTTT

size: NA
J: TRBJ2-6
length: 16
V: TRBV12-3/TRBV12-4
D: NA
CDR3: CASRPGQGTWLAVLTF
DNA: TGTGCCAGCAGACCAGGGCAGGGGACTTGGTTAGCGGTCCTGACTTTC

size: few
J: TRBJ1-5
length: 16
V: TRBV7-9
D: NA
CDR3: CASSPSGWGTRQPQHF
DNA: TGTGCCAGCAGCCCCAGCGGCTGGGGGACGAGGCAGCCCCAGCATTTT

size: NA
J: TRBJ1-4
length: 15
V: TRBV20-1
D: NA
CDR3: CSARDPGESREKLFF
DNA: TGCAGTGCTAGAGACCCCGGTGAAAGCAGGGAAAAACTGTTTTTT

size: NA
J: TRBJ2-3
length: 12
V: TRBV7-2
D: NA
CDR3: CASSLARGIQYF
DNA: TGTGCCAGCAGCTTGGCGCGCGGAATACAGTATTTT

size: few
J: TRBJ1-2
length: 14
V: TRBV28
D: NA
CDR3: CASSPSTRRGGYTF
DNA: TGTGCCAGCAGCCCCTCGACTCGCAGAGGGGGCTACACCTTC

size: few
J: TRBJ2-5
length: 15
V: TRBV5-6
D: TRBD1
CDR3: CASSFLGTGGEGQYF
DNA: TGTGCCAGCAGCTTTTTAGGGACAGGGGGGGAGGGCCAGTACTTC

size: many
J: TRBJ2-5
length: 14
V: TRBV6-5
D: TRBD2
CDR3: CASSVAGGQETQYF
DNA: TGTGCCAGCAGTGTAGCGGGGGGGCAAGAGACCCAGTACTTC

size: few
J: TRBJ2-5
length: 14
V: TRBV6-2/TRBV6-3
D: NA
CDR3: CASSWGLYQETQYF
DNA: TGTGCCAGCAGTTGGGGACTGTACCAAGAGACCCAGTACTTC

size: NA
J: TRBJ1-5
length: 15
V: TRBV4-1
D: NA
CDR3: CASSQSGQFNEPQHF
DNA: TGCGCCAGCAGCCAATCGGGCCAGTTTAATGAGCCCCAGCATTTT

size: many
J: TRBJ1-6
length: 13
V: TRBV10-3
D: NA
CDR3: CAITLSYNSPLHF
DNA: TGTGCCATCACCCTCTCCTATAATTCACCCCTCCACTTT

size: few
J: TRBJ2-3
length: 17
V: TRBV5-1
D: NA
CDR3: CASSLVGSRGPDDTQYF
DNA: TGCGCCAGCAGCTTGGTAGGGAGCCGAGGACCCGACGATACGCAGTATTTT

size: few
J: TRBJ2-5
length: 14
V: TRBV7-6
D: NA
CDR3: CASKSRGAWETQYF
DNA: TGTGCCTCCAAGTCACGAGGGGCCTGGGAGACCCAGTACTTC

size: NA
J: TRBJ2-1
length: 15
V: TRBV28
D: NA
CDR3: CASSYVGGLYNEQFF
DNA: TGTGCCAGCAGTTATGTCGGGGGGCTCTACAATGAGCAGTTCTTC

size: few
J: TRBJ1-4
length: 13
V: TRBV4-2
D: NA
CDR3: CASSQAGNEKLFF
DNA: TGTGCCAGCAGCCAAGCAGGGAATGAAAAACTGTTTTTT

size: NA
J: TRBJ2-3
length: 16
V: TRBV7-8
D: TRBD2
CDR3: CASSLVAGGLSNTQYF
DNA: TGTGCCAGCAGCTTAGTAGCGGGGGGCCTATCAAATACGCAGTATTTT

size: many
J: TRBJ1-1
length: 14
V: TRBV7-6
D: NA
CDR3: CASSSLAGNTEAFF
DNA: TGTGCCAGCAGCTCATTGGCCGGGAACACTGAAGCTTTCTTT

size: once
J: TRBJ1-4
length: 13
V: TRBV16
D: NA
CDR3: CASSAQGGEKLFF
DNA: TGTGCCAGCAGCGCACAGGGTGGTGAAAAACTGTTTTTT

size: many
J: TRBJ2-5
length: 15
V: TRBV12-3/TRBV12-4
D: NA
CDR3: CASSSAVGSQETQYF
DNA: TGTGCCAGCAGTTCCGCAGTTGGCAGCCAAGAGACCCAGTACTTC

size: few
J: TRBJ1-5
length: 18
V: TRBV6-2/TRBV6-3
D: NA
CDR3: CASSTGDPNSRVNQPQHF
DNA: TGTGCCAGCAGTACTGGAGACCCGAACTCAAGGGTAAATCAGCCCCAGCATTTT

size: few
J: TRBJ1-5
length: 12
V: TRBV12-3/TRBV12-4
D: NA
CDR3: CASSAGTQPQHF
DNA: TGTGCCAGCAGTGCAGGGACGCAGCCCCAGCATTTT

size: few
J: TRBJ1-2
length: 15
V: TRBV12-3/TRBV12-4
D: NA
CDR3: CASTHTGLANYGYTF
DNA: TGTGCCAGCACACATACAGGGTTGGCTAACTATGGCTACACCTTC

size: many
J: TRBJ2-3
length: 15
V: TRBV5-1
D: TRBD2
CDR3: CASRIQLSGADTQYF
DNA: TGCGCCAGCAGGATTCAGCTTAGCGGGGCCGATACGCAGTATTTT

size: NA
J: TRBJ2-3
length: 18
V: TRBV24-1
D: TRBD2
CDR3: CATSDPGASGGASDTQYF
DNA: TGTGCCACCAGTGACCCAGGGGCTAGCGGGGGCGCTTCAGATACGCAGTATTTT

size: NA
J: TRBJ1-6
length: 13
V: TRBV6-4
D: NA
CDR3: CASSLSLRSPLHF
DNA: TGTGCCAGCTCGCTCAGCCTCCGATCACCCCTCCACTTT

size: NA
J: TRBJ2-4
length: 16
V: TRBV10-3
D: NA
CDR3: CAISVGWDLAKNIQYF
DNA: TGTGCCATCAGTGTGGGGTGGGATCTAGCCAAAAACATTCAGTACTTC

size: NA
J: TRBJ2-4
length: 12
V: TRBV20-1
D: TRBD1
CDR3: CSASRRGSIQYF
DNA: TGCAGTGCTAGTCGCAGGGGGAGCATTCAGTACTTC

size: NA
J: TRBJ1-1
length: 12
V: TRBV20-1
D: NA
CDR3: CSARGANTEAFF
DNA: TGCAGTGCTAGGGGAGCCAACACTGAAGCTTTCTTT

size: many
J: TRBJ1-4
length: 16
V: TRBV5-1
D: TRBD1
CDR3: CASSLGDRGSGEKLFF
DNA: TGCGCCAGCAGCTTGGGAGACAGGGGGTCTGGTGAAAAACTGTTTTTT

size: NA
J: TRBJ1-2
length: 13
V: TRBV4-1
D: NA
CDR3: CASSQDQGRASTF
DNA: TGCGCCAGCAGCCAAGATCAGGGAAGGGCTTCCACCTTC

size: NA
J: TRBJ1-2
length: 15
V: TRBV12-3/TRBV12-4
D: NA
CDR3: CASNAGSGSNYGYTF
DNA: TGTGCCAGCAACGCCGGGTCCGGTTCTAACTATGGCTACACCTTC

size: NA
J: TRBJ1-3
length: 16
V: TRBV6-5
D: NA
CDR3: CASSYSVAGASNTIYF
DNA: TGTGCCAGCAGTTACTCGGTGGCAGGCGCCAGTAACACCATATATTTT

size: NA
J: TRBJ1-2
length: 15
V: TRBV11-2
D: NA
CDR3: CASRRLSRGGYGYTF
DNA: TGTGCCAGCAGACGACTCTCCAGGGGTGGCTATGGCTACACCTTC

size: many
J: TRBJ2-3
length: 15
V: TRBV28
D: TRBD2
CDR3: CASSGTSGGQDTQYF
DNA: TGTGCCAGCAGCGGGACTAGCGGGGGACAAGATACGCAGTATTTT

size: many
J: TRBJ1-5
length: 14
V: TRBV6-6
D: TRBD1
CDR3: CASRDTGGNQPQHF
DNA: TGTGCCAGCAGAGATACAGGGGGCAATCAGCCCCAGCATTTT

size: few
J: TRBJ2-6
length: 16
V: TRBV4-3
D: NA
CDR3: CASSQDRGTGANVLTF
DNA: TGCGCCAGCAGCCAAGATAGGGGGACTGGGGCCAACGTCCTGACTTTC

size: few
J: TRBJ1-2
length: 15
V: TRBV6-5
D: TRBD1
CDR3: CASGDRPTHFYGYTF
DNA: TGTGCCAGCGGGGACAGGCCTACTCACTTCTATGGCTACACCTTC

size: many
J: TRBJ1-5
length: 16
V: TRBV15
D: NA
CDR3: CATSRDQVRGNQPQHF
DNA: TGTGCCACCAGCAGAGATCAGGTTCGCGGCAATCAGCCCCAGCATTTT

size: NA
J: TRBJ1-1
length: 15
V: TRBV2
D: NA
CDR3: CASSELPGAGTEAFF
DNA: TGTGCCAGCAGTGAACTACCAGGGGCGGGCACTGAAGCTTTCTTT

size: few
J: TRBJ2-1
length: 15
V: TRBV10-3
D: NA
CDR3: CATDRTSNSYNEQFF
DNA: TGTGCCACCGACCGCACTAGCAACTCCTACAATGAGCAGTTCTTC

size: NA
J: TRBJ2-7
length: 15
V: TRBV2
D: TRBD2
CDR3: CASSGLGGRIHEQYF
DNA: TGTGCCAGCAGCGGACTAGGAGGTAGGATCCACGAGCAGTACTTC

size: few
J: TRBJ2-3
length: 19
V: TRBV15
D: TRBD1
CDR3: CATSRVLLPGQGPADTQYF
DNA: TGTGCCACCAGCAGAGTACTCCTTCCGGGACAGGGCCCCGCAGATACGCAGTATTTT

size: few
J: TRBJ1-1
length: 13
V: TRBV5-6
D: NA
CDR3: CASSATVNTEAFF
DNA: TGTGCCAGCAGCGCAACGGTGAACACTGAAGCTTTCTTT

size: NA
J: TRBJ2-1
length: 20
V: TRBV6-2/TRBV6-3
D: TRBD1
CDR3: CASSYSKSPQGARRYNEQFF
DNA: TGTGCCAGCAGTTACTCAAAGTCACCACAGGGGGCAAGAAGGTACAATGAGCAGTTCTTC

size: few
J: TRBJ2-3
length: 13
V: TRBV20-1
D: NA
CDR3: CSAPGDSRDTQYF
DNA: TGCAGTGCTCCGGGGGACTCTCGAGATACGCAGTATTTT

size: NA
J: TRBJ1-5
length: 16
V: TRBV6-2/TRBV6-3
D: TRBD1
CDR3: CASSRLTGGLAQPQHF
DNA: TGTGCCAGCAGTCGCCTGACAGGGGGCTTAGCTCAGCCCCAGCATTTT

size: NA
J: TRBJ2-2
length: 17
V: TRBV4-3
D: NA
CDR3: CASSQKGRQSNTGELFF
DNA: TGCGCCAGCAGCCAGAAAGGTAGACAGTCGAACACCGGGGAGCTGTTTTTT

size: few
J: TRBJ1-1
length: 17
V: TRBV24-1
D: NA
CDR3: CATSDLWSVPLNTEAFF
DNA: TGTGCCACCAGTGATTTATGGTCAGTCCCTCTGAACACTGAAGCTTTCTTT

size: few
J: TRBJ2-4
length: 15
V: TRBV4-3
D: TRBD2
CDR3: CASSQVSGGANIQYF
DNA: TGCGCCAGCAGCCAAGTTAGCGGGGGGGCAAACATTCAGTACTTC

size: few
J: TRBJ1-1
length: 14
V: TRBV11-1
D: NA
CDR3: CASSLTVLNTEAFF
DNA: TGTGCCAGCAGCTTGACAGTTTTGAACACTGAAGCTTTCTTT

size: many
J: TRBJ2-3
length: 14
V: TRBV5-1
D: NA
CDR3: CASSPLQGEDTQYF
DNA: TGCGCCAGCAGCCCCTTACAGGGAGAAGATACGCAGTATTTT

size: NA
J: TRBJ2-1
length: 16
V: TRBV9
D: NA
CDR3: CASSATGALIHNEQFF
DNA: TGTGCCAGCAGCGCAACGGGGGCGTTGATCCACAATGAGCAGTTCTTC

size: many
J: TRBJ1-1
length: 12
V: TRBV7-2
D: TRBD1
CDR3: CASSLGPQGAFF
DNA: TGTGCCAGCAGCTTAGGCCCACAGGGGGCTTTCTTT

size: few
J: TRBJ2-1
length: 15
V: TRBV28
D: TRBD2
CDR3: CASSLFGGSYNEQFF
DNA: TGTGCCAGCAGTTTATTCGGGGGGTCCTACAATGAGCAGTTCTTC

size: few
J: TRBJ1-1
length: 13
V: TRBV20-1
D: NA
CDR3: CSASAGSPTEAFF
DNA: TGCAGTGCTAGCGCAGGGTCTCCCACTGAAGCTTTCTTT